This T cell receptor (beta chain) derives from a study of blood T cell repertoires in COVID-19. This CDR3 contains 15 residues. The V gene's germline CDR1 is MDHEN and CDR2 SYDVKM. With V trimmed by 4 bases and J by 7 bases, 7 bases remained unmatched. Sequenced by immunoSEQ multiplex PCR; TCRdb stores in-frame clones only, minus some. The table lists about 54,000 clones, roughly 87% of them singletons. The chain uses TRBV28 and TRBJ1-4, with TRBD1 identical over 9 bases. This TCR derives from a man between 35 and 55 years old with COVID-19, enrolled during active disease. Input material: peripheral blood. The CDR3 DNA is TGTGCCAGCAGTTCGGGGACAGGGAGGAGTGAAAAACTGTTTTTT. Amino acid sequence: CASSSGTGRSEKLFF.